These T cell receptor beta chains were read from a single sample in a study of blood T cell repertoires in COVID-19. Libraries were prepared by immunoSEQ multiplex PCR; TCRdb keeps only in-frame clonotypes and omits some of them. The table records 200,000 or so clones, about 86% of them present only once. The material sequenced was PBMCs or T cells enriched from blood (not recorded which). Receptors originate from a woman aged 40 to 49 with acute COVID-19. The CDR3 runs from the conserved cysteine through the conserved F or W. Fields, in order: V gene, J gene, clone size, D gene, CDR3 DNA, CDR3 protein. A D gene is named only where the DNA matches it firmly. Size values are once, few and many counts, or a class for expanded clones, and some rows have none.

>TRBV25-1|TRBJ1-2|NA|NA
TGTGCCAGCAGTGAAGGGGGCCTAGGCTACACCTTC
CASSEGGLGYTF
>TRBV5-1|TRBJ2-3|NA|NA
TGCGCCAGCAGCTTGGCAGGGGCCGCAGATACGCAGTATTTT
CASSLAGAADTQYF
>TRBV7-2|TRBJ2-1|NA|TRBD2
TGTGCCAGCAGCTTAGGACTAGCTAGCTATGAGCAGTTCTTC
CASSLGLASYEQFF
>TRBV18|TRBJ2-7|many|TRBD2
TGTGCCAGCTCACCCATTAGGACTAGTAGCCTTCTATCCTACGAGCAGTACTTC
CASSPIRTSSLLSYEQYF
>TRBV4-3|TRBJ2-5|NA|NA
TGCGCCAGCAGCCAAGGGCCGGGAGTGGGGACCCAGTACTTC
CASSQGPGVGTQYF
>TRBV3-1/TRBV3-2|TRBJ2-7|NA|TRBD2
TGTGCCAGCAGCCCACGGGAGGGCCTCTACGAGCAGTACTTC
CASSPREGLYEQYF
>TRBV4-3|TRBJ2-6|once|NA
TGCGCCAGCAGCCAAACCCCCGGGGGCTCTGGGGCCAACGTCCTGACTTTC
CASSQTPGGSGANVLTF
>TRBV5-6|TRBJ2-3|NA|NA
TGTGCCAGCTTAAGACAGGGCACAGATACGCAGTATTTT
CASLRQGTDTQYF
>TRBV19|TRBJ2-1|NA|NA
TGTGCCAGTAGTTCGACAGCCTACAATGAGCAGTTCTTC
CASSSTAYNEQFF
>TRBV29-1|TRBJ1-1|NA|NA
TGCAGCGTTGAAGATCCAGGACAGCCGAACACTGAAGCTTTCTTT
CSVEDPGQPNTEAFF
>TRBV19|TRBJ1-2|NA|NA
TGTGCCAGTAGTATGAGGGTCAACTATGGCTACACCTTC
CASSMRVNYGYTF
>TRBV30|TRBJ1-2|NA|TRBD1
TGTGCCTGGAGTCGGGACAGGGGCAACTATGGCTACACCTTC
CAWSRDRGNYGYTF
>TRBV9|TRBJ1-2|NA|TRBD1
TGTGCCAGCAGCCCTGGGACAGGGAACAACTATGGCTACACCTTC
CASSPGTGNNYGYTF
>TRBV5-6|TRBJ1-6|few|NA
TGTGCCAGCAGCTTGGAACAGGCTCCCGGGAATTCACCCCTCCACTTT
CASSLEQAPGNSPLHF
>TRBV7-9|TRBJ2-7|once|NA
TGTGCCAGCAGCTATAGGACCGGGGGGCCCTACGAGCAGTACTTC
CASSYRTGGPYEQYF
>TRBV7-9|TRBJ1-2|NA|NA
TGTGCCTTAGTGGGACTACGTTATGGCTACACCTTC
CALVGLRYGYTF
>TRBV7-9|TRBJ1-1|NA|NA
TGTGCCAGCAGCTTCTGGCCCGCGAGGGCTGAAGCTTTCTTT
CASSFWPARAEAFF